Below, 2 T cell receptor beta chains from the same sample are listed, as sequenced in a study of PD-1 blockade in mismatch repair-deficient tumors. The method was immunoSEQ multiplex PCR; TCRdb's version includes in-frame clones alone and lacks a portion of them. This sample has roughly 50,000 clones, with approximately 78% found just once. This specimen was peripheral blood, taken 4 weeks after starting pembrolizumab. These receptors came from an adult with mismatch repair-deficient cancer.

This clone appeared a few times. The rearrangement joins TRBV6-6 to TRBJ2-7; no definite D call. The V gene's germline CDR1 is MNHNY and CDR2 SVGAGI (reference sequence). V was pared by 7 bases and J by 3 bases, with 13 bases between. The CDR3 runs 13 residues. CDR3 residues: CASTTTPNYEQYF. The CDR3 coding sequence is TGTGCCAGCACCACTACTCCGAACTACGAGCAGTACTTC.

The chain links TRBV10-2 to TRBJ2-1, with D hard to call. V lost 6 bases and J 7 bases, leaving 7 bases between the germline ends. The germline V gene encodes CDR1 WSHSY and CDR2 SAAADI. This CDR3 is built from 11 residues. This chain's CDR3 is CASRLGNEQFF. Written as DNA, the CDR3 is TGCGCCAGCAGGTTGGGAAATGAGCAGTTCTTC.